Listed below are T cell receptor beta chains from one sample, sequenced in a study of blood T cell repertoires in COVID-19. Produced via immunoSEQ multiplex PCR; TCRdb's table is partial and in-frame only. The sample holds 200,000 to 300,000 clones; about 86% are singletons and the top ten take 6.2%. The sequencing sample was made of peripheral blood. The receptor source for this set is a man aged 60-69 years with acute or convalescent COVID-19. Both conserved end residues are part of each CDR3. D genes are given only for firm matches.

V gene,J gene,D gene,CDR3 DNA,CDR3 protein
TRBV2,TRBJ2-3,-,TGTGCCAGCAGTGAACTTGTCAGCACAGATACGCAGTATTTT,CASSELVSTDTQYF
TRBV9,TRBJ1-6,TRBD1,TGTGCCAGCAGCGGGGGGACAGGAGTAAGTTCACCCCTCCACTTT,CASSGGTGVSSPLHF
TRBV4-1,TRBJ2-5,-,TGCGCCAGCAGCCAAGAGGTCGGCTACCTGGAGGAGACCCAGTACTTC,CASSQEVGYLEETQYF
TRBV11-2,TRBJ2-1,TRBD2,TGTGCCAGCAGCCTCCGACTAGCGGGGTTCTATGAGCAGTTCTTC,CASSLRLAGFYEQFF
TRBV30,TRBJ1-2,-,TGTGCCTGGCAGCGGGGGGCAGATGGCTACACCTTC,CAWQRGADGYTF
TRBV3-1/TRBV3-2,TRBJ2-1,-,TGTGCCAGCAGCCCAGGGGTCCTCCCCTACAATGAGCAGTTCTTC,CASSPGVLPYNEQFF
TRBV27,TRBJ2-7,TRBD2,TGTGCCAGCAGTCCTAGCGGGGGGGTTTTCGAGCAGTACTTC,CASSPSGGVFEQYF
TRBV5-6,TRBJ1-2,-,TGTGCCAGCAGCTACCCCCCGGGGGGGGACTATGGCTACACCTTC,CASSYPPGGDYGYTF
TRBV11-3,TRBJ2-4,-,TGTGCCAGCAGCTTAGACTGGGGCCTAGCCAAAAACATTCAGTACTTC,CASSLDWGLAKNIQYF
TRBV9,TRBJ2-1,TRBD2,TGTGCCAGCAGCGTAGGAACTAGCGGGAGGGCCAATGAGCAGTTCTTC,CASSVGTSGRANEQFF
TRBV11-1,TRBJ2-3,TRBD2,TGTGCCAGCAGCCCGGGACTACAAAGTACAGATACGCAGTATTTT,CASSPGLQSTDTQYF
TRBV7-3,TRBJ2-3,TRBD2,TGTGCCAGCAGTGCCGGGACTAGTGCGCTCACAGATACGCAGTATTTT,CASSAGTSALTDTQYF